This TCR beta chain derives from a study of blood T cell repertoires in COVID-19. The repertoire was sequenced with immunoSEQ multiplex PCR; TCRdb's copy has only in-frame clones and lacks some. The sample lists tens of thousands of clones, over 75% occurring once. The CDR3 is 15 residues long. The germline gives CDR1 GTSNPN, CDR2 SVGIG (reference sequence). V lost 4 bases, J lost 3 bases, and 18 bases lay in between. This chain uses TRBV30 with TRBJ1-1; D call uncertain. The sequenced material came from peripheral blood. This clonotype originated in a man between 65 and 79 years old with active or convalescent COVID-19. Written as DNA, the CDR3 is TGTGCCTGGACCCCGGACTCCCTATGGGACACTGAAGCTTTCTTT. Protein sequence: CAWTPDSLWDTEAFF.